This T cell receptor beta chain came from a study of CD8 T cells in ankylosing spondylitis. Study-level results: Reactive arthritis synovial fluid and blood were previously reported to contain some motif variants. From matched ankylosing spondylitis synovial fluid, disease-linked clones were reportedly recovered at significantly enriched levels. Characteristic, it appeared, of ankylosing spondylitis blood was a TCR beta motif of several highly homologous variants.

V lost 6 bases, J lost 9 bases, and 12 bases lay in between. The CDR3 totals 12 residues. The V gene's germline CDR1 is SNHLY and CDR2 FYNNEI. Library preparation for TCR beta used quantitative 5'-RACE with molecular barcodes. Each CDR3 protein gets one entry after TCRdb re-called the 5' RACE reads with MiXCR. The sample holds some 71,000 distinct CDR3 sequences, about 5.2% seen once. The table lists this clonotype with many counts. Its target is unknown. The chain joins TRBV2 to TRBJ2-1; the D is unclear. The receptor was isolated from a male donor with ankylosing spondylitis or in good health (not recorded which). Input material: blood, either unsorted or a sorted T cell fraction (not recorded which). The CDR3 spells CASRPDGGEQFF. The CDR3 DNA is TGTGCCAGCAGGCCGGATGGCGGTGAGCAGTTCTTC.